This TCR beta chain derives from a study of graft-versus-host responses after intestinal transplantation. The study, taken as a whole, reports: Recipient marrow showed GvH clones, some seen first in ileum or blood.

TCRdb's table, derived via immunoSEQ multiplex PCR, lists solely in-frame clones and lacks some. The sample gives around 97,000 clones, over 85% of which show up once; roughly 1% is in the top ten. With respect to this clone: Its antigen remains unknown.

CDR3 length: 22 residues. J gave up 4 bases and V 4 bases, and 27 bases lay outside the gene matches. Germline V gene data show CDR1 as SGHVT and CDR2 as SQSDAQ. This receptor was taken from a human donor who received an intestinal transplant. The rearrangement uses TRBV7-4 and TRBJ1-5; 8 nucleotides align to TRBD1. The input for sequencing was unstimulated CD8+ T cells sorted from spleen or lymph node cells, taken before intestinal transplant. DNA of the CDR3: TGTGCCAGCAGCTCGCCCCCACGGTATGCGGACAGGGTGATAGTGAGAAATCAGCCCCAGCATTTT. It is translated as CASSSPPRYADRVIVRNQPQHF.